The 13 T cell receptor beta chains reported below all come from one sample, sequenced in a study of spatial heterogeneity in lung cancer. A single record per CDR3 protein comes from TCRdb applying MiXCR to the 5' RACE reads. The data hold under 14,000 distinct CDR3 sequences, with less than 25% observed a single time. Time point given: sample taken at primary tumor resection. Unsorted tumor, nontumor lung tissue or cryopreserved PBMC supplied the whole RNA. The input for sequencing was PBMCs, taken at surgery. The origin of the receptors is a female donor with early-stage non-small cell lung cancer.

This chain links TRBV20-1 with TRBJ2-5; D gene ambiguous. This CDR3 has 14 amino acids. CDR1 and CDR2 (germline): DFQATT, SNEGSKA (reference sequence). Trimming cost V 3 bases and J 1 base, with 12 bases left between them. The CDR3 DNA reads TGCAGTGCTAGCCGGGCAGAAGCCCAAGAGACCCAGTACTTC. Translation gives CSASRAEAQETQYF.

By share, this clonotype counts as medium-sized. CDR3 sequence: CASSLRSGSEQYF. The CDR3 DNA follows: TGTGCCAGCAGTTTACGATCGGGGTCCGAGCAGTACTTC. The rearrangement joins TRBV12-3 or TRBV12-4 to TRBJ2-7, with a weak D call TRBD2 (5 bases). With 2 bases removed from V and 6 bases from J, the gap between germline ends came to 11 bases. The CDR3 runs 13 residues.

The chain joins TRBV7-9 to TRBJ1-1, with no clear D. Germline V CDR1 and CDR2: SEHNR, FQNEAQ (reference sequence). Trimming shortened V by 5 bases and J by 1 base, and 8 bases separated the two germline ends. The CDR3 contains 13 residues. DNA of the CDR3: TGTGCCAGCAGCCCCAGTTGGAACACTGAAGCTTTCTTT. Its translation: CASSPSWNTEAFF.

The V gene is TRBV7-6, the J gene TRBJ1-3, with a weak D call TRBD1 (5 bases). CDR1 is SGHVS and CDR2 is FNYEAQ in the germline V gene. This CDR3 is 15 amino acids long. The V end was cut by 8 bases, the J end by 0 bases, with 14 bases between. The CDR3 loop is CASGSWGGSGNTIYF. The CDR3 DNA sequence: TGTGCCAGCGGGTCGTGGGGGGGCTCTGGAAACACCATATATTTT.

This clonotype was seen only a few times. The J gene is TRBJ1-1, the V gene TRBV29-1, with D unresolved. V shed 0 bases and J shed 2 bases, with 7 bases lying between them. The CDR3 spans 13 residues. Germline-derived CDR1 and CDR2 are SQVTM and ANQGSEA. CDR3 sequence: CSVEETKNTEAFF. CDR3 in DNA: TGCAGCGTTGAAGAGACGAAAAACACTGAAGCTTTCTTT.

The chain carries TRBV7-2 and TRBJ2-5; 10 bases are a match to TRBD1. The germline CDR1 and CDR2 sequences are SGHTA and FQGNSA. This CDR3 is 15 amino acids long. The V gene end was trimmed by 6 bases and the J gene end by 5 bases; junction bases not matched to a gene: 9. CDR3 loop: CASRNRQGAGETQYF. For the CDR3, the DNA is TGTGCCAGCAGAAATAGACAGGGGGCAGGGGAGACCCAGTACTTC. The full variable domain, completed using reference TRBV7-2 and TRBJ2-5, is GAGVSQSPSNKVTEKGKDVELRCDPISGHTALYWYRQSLGQGLEFLIYFQGNSAPDKSGLPSDRFSAERTGGSVSTLTIQRTQQEDSAVYLCASRNRQGAGETQYFGPGTRLLVL.

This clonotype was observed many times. Here the CDR3 reads CASSGTGTPNEQFF. CDR3 in DNA: TGTGCCAGCAGCGGAACCGGGACCCCTAATGAGCAGTTCTTC. The gene calls are TRBV7-9 and TRBJ2-1, with D perhaps TRBD1 or TRBD2 (5 bases each). CDR1 and CDR2 (germline): SEHNR, FQNEAQ (reference sequence). The CDR3 extends over 14 amino acids. With 5 bases removed from V and 7 bases from J, the gap between germline ends came to 15 bases.

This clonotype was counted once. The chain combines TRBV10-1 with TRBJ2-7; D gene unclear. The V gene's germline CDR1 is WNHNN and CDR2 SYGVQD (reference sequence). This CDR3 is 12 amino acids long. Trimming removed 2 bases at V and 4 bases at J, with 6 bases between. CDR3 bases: TGCGCCAGCAGTGAGAGATTTTACGAGCAGTACTTC. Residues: CASSERFYEQYF.

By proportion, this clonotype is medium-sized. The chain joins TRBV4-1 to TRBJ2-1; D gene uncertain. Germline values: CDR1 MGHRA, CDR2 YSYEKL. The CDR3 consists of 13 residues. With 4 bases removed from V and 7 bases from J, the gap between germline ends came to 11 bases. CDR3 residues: CASSRLVGNEQFF. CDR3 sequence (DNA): TGCGCCAGCAGCCGCCTAGTGGGGAATGAGCAGTTCTTC.

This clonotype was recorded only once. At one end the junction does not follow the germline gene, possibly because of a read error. In nucleotides, the CDR3 is TGCAGTGCACTAGGTTCCGAAAACATCGGGGAGCTGTTTTTT. Protein: CSALGSENIGELFF. The chain combines TRBV20-1 with TRBJ2-2, with D perhaps TRBD2 (5 bases). The CDR3 is 14 amino acids. Germline V CDR1 and CDR2: DFQATT, SNEGSKA (reference sequence).

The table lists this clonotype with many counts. The CDR3 loop is CATLHRMGYGYTF. The CDR3 nucleotides are TGTGCCACCCTCCATCGTATGGGCTATGGCTACACCTTC. The chain combines TRBV6-4 with TRBJ1-2; D ambiguous. Trimming pared 10 bases from V and 4 bases from J, leaving 16 bases between. Germline loops: CDR1 MRHNA, CDR2 SNTAGT. The CDR3 has 13 residues.

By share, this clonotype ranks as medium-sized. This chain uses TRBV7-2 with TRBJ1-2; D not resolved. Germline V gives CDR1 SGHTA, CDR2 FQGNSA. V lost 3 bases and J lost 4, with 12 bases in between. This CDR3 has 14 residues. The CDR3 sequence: CASSLKERLYGYTF. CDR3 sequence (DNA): TGTGCCAGCAGCTTGAAAGAGAGGCTCTATGGCTACACCTTC.

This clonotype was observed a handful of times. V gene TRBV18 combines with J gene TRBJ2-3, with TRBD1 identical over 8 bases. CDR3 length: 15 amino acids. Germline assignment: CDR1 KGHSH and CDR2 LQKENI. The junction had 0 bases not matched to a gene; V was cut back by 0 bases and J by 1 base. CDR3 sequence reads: CASSPPGQGTDTQYF. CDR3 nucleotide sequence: TGTGCCAGCTCACCACCGGGACAGGGCACAGATACGCAGTATTTT.